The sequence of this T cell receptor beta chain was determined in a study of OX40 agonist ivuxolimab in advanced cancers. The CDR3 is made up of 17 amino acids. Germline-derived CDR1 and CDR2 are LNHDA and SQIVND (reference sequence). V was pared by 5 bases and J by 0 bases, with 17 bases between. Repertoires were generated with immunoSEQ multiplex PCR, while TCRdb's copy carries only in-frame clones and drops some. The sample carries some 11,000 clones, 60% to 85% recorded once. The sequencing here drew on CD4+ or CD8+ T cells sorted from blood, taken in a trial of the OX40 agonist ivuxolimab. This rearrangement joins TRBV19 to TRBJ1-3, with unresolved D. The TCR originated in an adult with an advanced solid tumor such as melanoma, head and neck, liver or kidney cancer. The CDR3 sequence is CASSLESRAASGNTIYF. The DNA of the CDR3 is TGTGCCAGTAGTTTGGAATCGAGAGCCGCCTCTGGAAACACCATATATTTT.